The clone carrying this TCR beta chain is a singleton in its sample. Its cognate antigen is unknown. The sample is drawn from a study of blood T cells in healthy people across ages. General study findings and limits: TCR beta diversity tracked closely with naive T cell percentage. Reliance upon unsorted PBMCs precluded definitive naive versus antigen-experienced comparison.

This CDR3 spans 14 amino acids. V was shortened by 4 bases and J by 4 bases, with 16 bases between the two germline ends. Germline V gives CDR1 DFQATT, CDR2 SNEGSKA (reference sequence). Combining a sample-barcoded 5' primer with a J-beta primer mix, a second PCR ran for roughly 6 to 12 cycles. TCRdb used MiXCR to reprocess the 5' RACE reads, holding one entry per CDR3 protein. In the table there are hundreds of thousands of distinct CDR3 sequences, about 62% of which are singletons. This TCR came from a young man in good health. V and J are TRBV20-1 and TRBJ1-1; D call uncertain. Sequenced: blood. CDR3 loop: CSATSLGDLTEAFF. The CDR3 region has the DNA TGCAGTGCTACTTCCCTTGGGGATCTCACTGAAGCTTTCTTT.